The 7 T cell receptor beta chains below were found in one sample sequenced in a study of metastatic and nonmetastatic thyroid tumors. All patients reached thyroid surgery having received no treatment beforehand. TCRdb re-analyzed the PCR reads through MiXCR. The table has some 7,100 clones, around 37% seen once; the top ten hold about 37%. Sequenced: adjacent normal tissue. The receptors shown here come from a female donor with papillary thyroid cancer or a benign thyroid nodule (not recorded which). Some clones in this sample may be carry-over from other donors' samples.

The chain uses TRBV2 and TRBJ1-1; TRBD1 is a possible D gene (5 bases). The V end was cut by 5 bases, the J end by 0 bases, with 19 bases between. Looked up from germline, CDR1 is SNHLY and CDR2 is FYNNEI. This CDR3 comprises 17 residues. CDR3 protein: CASSTPDSRIMNTEAFF. CDR3 DNA sequence: TGTGCCAGCAGTACACCTGACAGCAGGATCATGAACACTGAAGCTTTCTTT.

This chain links TRBV7-9 with TRBJ2-2, with 8 bases fitting TRBD2. The CDR3 is 15 residues long. Per germline, CDR1 SEHNR and CDR2 FQNEAQ (reference sequence). The V and J ends lost 4 bases and 5 bases, in that order; junction bases with no gene match: 6. CDR3 sequence (DNA): TGTGCCAGCAGCTCCCGGGGGGGGGAGACCGGGGAGCTGTTTTTT. This gives the protein CASSSRGGETGELFF.

This chain uses TRBV20-1 with TRBJ1-1; TRBD1 matches 8 bases. Germline lookup yields CDR1 DFQATT and CDR2 SNEGSKA (reference sequence). V lost 3 bases and J lost 3; bases outside the gene matches: 6. CDR3 size: 14 residues. The CDR3 region is CSARDRVVYTEAFF. In DNA, the CDR3 is TGCAGTGCTAGGGACAGGGTGGTGTACACTGAAGCTTTCTTT.

Note on this clone: One junction end disagrees with the germline gene, perhaps due to a read error. This sequence joins TRBV6-1 and TRBJ2-5; the D gene could be TRBD1 or TRBD2 (6 bases each). The CDR3 has 16 residues. CDR1 and CDR2 from the germline V gene are MNHNS and SASEGT. The CDR3 nucleotides read TGTGCCAGCACCGAACTGGGGAGGTCACGGGGGCAGACACAGTACTTC. This gives the protein CASTELGRSRGQTQYF.

This clone was seen only a few times. The rearrangement joins TRBV2 to TRBJ1-6; no definite D call. CDR1 SNHLY and CDR2 FYNNEI come from the germline V gene. The CDR3 consists of 13 residues. V shed 3 bases and J shed 8 bases, with 8 bases lying between them. The CDR3 bases are TGTGCCAGCAGTGACTCCGTCTATTCACCCCTCCACTTT. Amino acid sequence: CASSDSVYSPLHF.

This clone has more than one count but fewer than ten. V usage is TRBV20-1 and J usage is TRBJ2-7, with TRBD2 matching over 15 bases. This CDR3 is built from 18 residues. Germline V CDR1 and CDR2: DFQATT, SNEGSKA (reference sequence). Trimming took 3 bases from V and 5 from J; bases not matched to a gene: 14. The CDR3 region is CSASKGFPGLAGGDEQYF. The CDR3 DNA reads TGCAGTGCTAGTAAGGGATTTCCGGGACTAGCGGGAGGAGACGAGCAGTACTTC.

This chain uses TRBV5-1 with TRBJ2-7, with D perhaps matching TRBD2 (6 bases). The V end was cut by 0 bases, the J end by 3 bases, with 13 bases between. Germline V gives CDR1 SGHRS, CDR2 YFSETQ. The CDR3 has 15 residues. The CDR3 nucleotides are TGCGCCAGCAGCTTGGCAGAGGGACTTTTCTACGAGCAGTACTTC. It specifies CASSLAEGLFYEQYF.